The 27 T cell receptor beta chains presented below share a single source sample, sequenced in a study of regulatory and conventional T cells in RAG deficiency. Some clones are missing from TCRdb's copy, which holds only in-frame ones; the method was immunoSEQ multiplex PCR. The sample holds under 20,000 clones, approximately 86% seen once. Genomic DNA came from blood regulatory T cells gated CD4+ CD25-high CD127-low. The data also belong to a second study, concerning regulatory T cells. This second report adds: The primer mix had 52 TRBV and 13 TRBJ primers.

The sequenced material came from Tregs sorted from blood. These receptors were taken from a human donor in good health.

The chain combines TRBV7-9 with TRBJ2-7; D not resolved. Germline V gene lookup returns CDR1 SEHNR and CDR2 FQNEAQ (reference sequence). The CDR3 loop spans 15 amino acids. Trimming left V 5 bases short and J 1 base short, with 15 bases between. CDR3 residues: CASSPLRQSSYEQYF. The DNA of the CDR3 is TGTGCCAGCAGCCCCCTCCGTCAGAGTTCCTACGAGCAGTACTTC.

The chain has TRBV6-5 and TRBJ2-1, with 9 bases identical to TRBD2. V was clipped by 10 bases and J by 14 bases; unmatched bases: 12. From germline, CDR1 is MNHEY and CDR2 SVGAGI. The CDR3 extends over 12 amino acids. The CDR3 region is CATAPTGTSKFF. CDR3 nucleotides: TGTGCCACCGCACCGACGGGGACTAGCAAGTTCTTC.

This clone was counted once. The CDR3 region has the DNA TGTGCCTGGACACTAGCGGGGGGGACAGATACGCAGTATTTT. Amino acids: CAWTLAGGTDTQYF. The chain recombines TRBV30 with TRBJ2-3, with 13 bases lining up with TRBD2. The ends lost 4 bases at V and 3 bases at J; junction bases unmatched: 1. Germline CDR1 is GTSNPN and CDR2 is SVGIG (reference sequence). CDR3 length equals 14 residues. The entire variable domain, with the rest obtained from reference TRBV30 and TRBJ2-3, is as follows: SQTIHQWPATLVQPVGSPLSLECTVEGTSNPNLYWYRQAAGRGLQLLFYSVGIGQISSEVPQNLSASRPQDRQFILSSKKLLLSDSGFYLCAWTLAGGTDTQYFGPGTRLTVL.

CDR3 nucleotides: TGTGCCAGCAGCTTGTTTAAATCCTACGAGCAGTACTTC. Translation: CASSLFKSYEQYF. This sequence joins TRBV5-6 and TRBJ2-7; no clear D gene. This CDR3 is built from 13 residues. Trimming pared 1 base from V and 1 base from J, leaving 6 bases between. CDR1 SGHDT and CDR2 YYEEEE come from the germline V gene.

This rearrangement joins TRBV5-1 to TRBJ2-3; D ambiguous. Germline assignment: CDR1 SGHRS and CDR2 YFSETQ. V lost 0 bases and J 0 bases, leaving 8 bases between the germline ends. The CDR3 runs to 15 residues. CDR3: CASSLARGSTDTQYF. The CDR3 nucleotides read TGCGCCAGCAGCTTGGCTCGAGGAAGCACAGATACGCAGTATTTT.

The rearrangement joins TRBV27 to TRBJ1-1; 10 nucleotides match TRBD1. This CDR3 is 16 amino acids long. Germline CDR1 MNHEY, CDR2 SMNVEV (reference sequence). V dropped 5 bases and J dropped 4; count of bases not matched to a gene: 10. The CDR3 region is CASSHRTGGLSTEAFF. The DNA of the CDR3 is TGTGCCAGCAGTCACCGGACAGGGGGTTTGAGCACTGAAGCTTTCTTT.

The gene calls are TRBV21-1 and TRBJ2-2. TRBV21-1 is classified as a pseudogene. This CDR3 comprises 13 residues. The CDR3 coding sequence is TGTGCCAGCAGTAGGGTCGGGACCGGGGAGCTGTTTTTT. This encodes CASSRVGTGELFF.

The chain combines TRBV14 with TRBJ1-6; possible D gene TRBD1, 6 bases. Between the trimmed V and J ends, which lost 1 base and 10 bases, there was a span of 17 bases. The V gene's germline CDR1 is SGHDN and CDR2 FVKESK. This CDR3 has 16 residues. CDR3 DNA sequence: TGTGCCAGCAGCCAAGTAGGGGGGGTCTTGGAGTCACCCCTCCACTTT. Amino acid sequence: CASSQVGGVLESPLHF.

The chain couples TRBV25-1 to TRBJ1-2, with unresolved D. The CDR3 loop spans 15 amino acids. The germline CDR1 and CDR2 sequences are MGHDK and SYGVNS. Trimming shortened V by 7 bases and J by 0 bases, and 15 bases separated the two germline ends. The DNA of the CDR3 is TGTGCCAGCATAAGCGGGAGTGGGGCTAACTATGGCTACACCTTC. This encodes CASISGSGANYGYTF.

J is TRBJ1-2 and V is TRBV6-5, with D possibly matching TRBD1 (6 bases). The CDR3 sequence is 12 residues long. The germline V gene encodes CDR1 MNHEY and CDR2 SVGAGI. The germline V and J ends were trimmed by 5 bases and 7 bases, with 11 bases remaining between them. The CDR3, as DNA: TGTGCCAGCAGTGAACACAGGGTTGGCTACACCTTC. This gives the protein CASSEHRVGYTF.

This chain links TRBV9 with TRBJ2-1, with D possibly TRBD2 on 6 matching bases. The CDR3 runs 14 residues. Germline CDR1 SGDLS, CDR2 YYNGEE. Trimming removed 4 bases from V and 9 bases from J, with 17 bases in between. The CDR3 region has the DNA TGTGCCAGCAGCTACGGGACTCTCAGGAGTGAGCAGTTCTTC. As protein: CASSYGTLRSEQFF.

This chain uses TRBV18 with TRBJ1-5, with unresolved D. The CDR3 consists of 13 residues. V was clipped by 4 bases and J by 5 bases, with 9 bases between them. Germline values: CDR1 KGHSH, CDR2 LQKENI. CDR3 in amino acids: CASSLRNDQPQHF. The CDR3 DNA sequence: TGTGCCAGCTCACTTAGAAATGATCAGCCCCAGCATTTT. Full variable domain (outside the CDR3, taken from reference TRBV18 and TRBJ1-5): NAGVMQNPRHLVRRRGQEARLRCSPMKGHSHVYWYRQLPEEGLKFMVYLQKENIIDESGMPKERFSAEFPKEGPSILRIQQVVRGDSAAYFCASSLRNDQPQHFGDGTRLSIL.

V gene TRBV5-6 combines with J gene TRBJ2-1; D may be TRBD2 (6 bases). This CDR3 has 16 amino acids. Germline assignment: CDR1 SGHDT and CDR2 YYEEEE. Trimming cost V 4 bases and J 6 bases, with 20 bases left between them. CDR3 bases: TGTGCCAGCAGCCCACTCCATACGCGGGGAACCAATGAGCAGTTCTTC. The encoded protein is CASSPLHTRGTNEQFF.

The V and J genes are TRBV27 and TRBJ1-2; D not certain. Trimming shortened V by 2 bases and J by 1 base, and 8 bases separated the two germline ends. The CDR3 has 14 amino acids. Germline lookup yields CDR1 MNHEY and CDR2 SMNVEV (reference sequence). The DNA for the CDR3 is TGTGCCAGCAGTTTACCATTTTATAACTATGGCTACACCTTC. It codes for CASSLPFYNYGYTF.

CDR3 amino acids: CASSQDRNRPTEAFF. The CDR3 bases are TGTGCCAGCAGCCAAGATCGGAACAGACCCACTGAAGCTTTCTTT. The chain has TRBV14 and TRBJ1-1; D gene uncertain. Germline V CDR1 and CDR2: SGHDN, FVKESK. The CDR3 has 15 residues. The germline V and J ends were trimmed by 0 bases and 4 bases, with 12 bases remaining between them.

This clone has a single count. The chain carries TRBV19 and TRBJ1-2; 7 bases are a match to TRBD1. This CDR3 spans 14 amino acids. Germline CDR1 LNHDA, CDR2 SQIVND (reference sequence). The V gene end was trimmed by 4 bases and the J gene end by 2 bases; junction bases not matched to a gene: 4. CDR3 DNA: TGTGCCAGTAGTAGGACAGGAATAAACTATGGCTACACCTTC. Its translation is CASSRTGINYGYTF.

The V call is TRBV4-1, the J call TRBJ2-7; weak D call: TRBD1 (6 bases). Trimming removed 1 base at V and 6 bases at J, with 16 bases between. Germline lookup yields CDR1 MGHRA and CDR2 YSYEKL. The CDR3 has 15 amino acids. CDR3 amino acids: CASSQGLAGAGEQYF. CDR3 sequence (DNA): TGCGCCAGCAGCCAAGGGTTGGCAGGGGCCGGCGAGCAGTACTTC.

In its sample, this clone was seen a few times. The chain uses TRBV2 and TRBJ2-7; TRBD2 matches at 11 bases. The CDR3 is made up of 16 amino acids. V was pared by 0 bases and J by 4 bases, with 5 bases of the junction left unmatched. Germline CDR1 SNHLY, CDR2 FYNNEI. Here the CDR3 reads CASSEARGTSGYEQYF. CDR3 coding DNA: TGTGCCAGCAGTGAAGCCCGGGGGACTAGCGGTTACGAGCAGTACTTC.

The V and J genes are TRBV5-4 and TRBJ1-1, with D maybe TRBD1 (5 bases). CDR1 is SGHNT, CDR2 YYREEE, per germline (reference sequence). This CDR3 region has 14 residues. Trimming took 2 bases from V and 4 from J, leaving 12 bases between them. The DNA for the CDR3 is TGTGCCAGCAGCTTTTCTCTTGACAGCACTGAAGCTTTCTTT. Translation: CASSFSLDSTEAFF.

The chain has TRBV30 and TRBJ2-1; D is perhaps TRBD2 (7 bases). The CDR3 is 17 amino acids. Per germline, CDR1 GTSNPN and CDR2 SVGIG (reference sequence). The V gene lost 1 base and the J gene lost 2 bases, with 18 bases spanning the gap. CDR3 loop: CAWSEGGASAAYNEQFF. CDR3 coding DNA: TGTGCCTGGAGTGAGGGGGGGGCTAGCGCTGCCTACAATGAGCAGTTCTTC.

This chain joins TRBV4-1 and TRBJ1-6; 8 nucleotides align to TRBD1. The CDR3 has 17 residues. Trimming cost V 5 bases and J 8 bases; bases outside gene matches: 14. In germline, CDR1 is MGHRA, CDR2 YSYEKL. CDR3 in amino acids: CASSSEGQGVRDSPLHF. As DNA, the CDR3 is TGCGCCAGCAGCTCTGAAGGACAGGGTGTACGAGATTCACCCCTCCACTTT.

This clone appeared once. The gene calls are TRBV7-2 and TRBJ1-4, with D tentatively TRBD1 (5 bases). CDR3 length: 14 amino acids. Germline-derived CDR1 and CDR2 are SGHTA and FQGNSA. Deletions cut 5 bases from V and 8 bases from J, with 15 bases between. The CDR3 bases are TGTGCCAGCAGCCCGGGACGGGGGTGGGAAAAACTGTTTTTT. Translated: CASSPGRGWEKLFF.

On this clone itself: This CDR3 is missing its conserved last phenylalanine or tryptophan, likely due to a read error. The DNA is omitted, as the CDR3 cannot be located on it reliably, and the CDR3 follows TCRdb's listing. The chain links TRBV6-5 to TRBJ2-7. Germline CDR1 is MNHEY and CDR2 is SVGAGI. The CDR3 sequence runs 12 residues, both termini included. The CDR3 sequence: CASSTLGPRQLE.

V gene TRBV6-5 combines with J gene TRBJ2-1; D tentatively fits TRBD1 or TRBD2 (6 bases each). The CDR3 covers 15 residues. V was clipped by 1 base and J by 7 bases, with 14 bases between them. Germline CDR1 and CDR2: MNHEY and SVGAGI. The CDR3 is CASSYLGGRGNEQFF. CDR3 nucleotide sequence: TGTGCCAGCAGTTACTTGGGGGGCCGGGGAAATGAGCAGTTCTTC.

This chain links TRBV27 with TRBJ2-1; 12 positions agree with TRBD2. Germline V gives CDR1 MNHEY, CDR2 SMNVEV (reference sequence). The trim removed 4 bases at V and 7 bases at J, leaving 8 bases unmatched. The CDR3 extends over 16 amino acids. The CDR3 spells CASSSRLAGVRNEQFF. Here the CDR3 DNA reads TGTGCCAGCAGTTCACGACTAGCGGGGGTTCGGAATGAGCAGTTCTTC.

Only a few counts were recorded for this clone. The chain employs TRBV27 and TRBJ2-3; 9 bases line up with TRBD2. CDR1 is MNHEY and CDR2 is SMNVEV in the germline V gene (reference sequence). V dropped 3 bases and J dropped 2; count of bases not matched to a gene: 15. CDR3 length: 19 amino acids. CDR3 region: CASSFRGTSTRRDTDTQYF. The CDR3 DNA sequence: TGTGCCAGCAGTTTTAGGGGGACTAGCACCCGACGAGACACAGATACGCAGTATTTT.

The gene calls are TRBV5-6 and TRBJ1-3; a weak D match, TRBD1 (6 bases). The V end was cut by 4 bases, the J end by 1 base, with 12 bases between. Per germline, CDR1 SGHDT and CDR2 YYEEEE. There are 15 residues in the CDR3. CDR3 protein: CASSVLQGSGNTIYF. CDR3 in DNA: TGTGCCAGCAGCGTCCTACAGGGATCTGGAAACACCATATATTTT.